The 9 T cell receptor beta chains presented below share a single source sample, sequenced in a study of cytomegalovirus exposure and HLA in healthy donors. It was with 60 Vbeta and 13 Jbeta primers that the PCR ran. The method was immunoSEQ multiplex PCR; TCRdb's version includes in-frame clones alone and lacks a portion of them. The sample has around 50,000 clones; 60% to 85% are singletons. The sequenced sample consisted of PBMCs. The source of these receptors is a man aged 30 to 39 in good health and CMV-seropositive.

This rearrangement joins TRBV28 to TRBJ1-5; D possibly corresponds to TRBD1 (5 bases). In germline, CDR1 is MDHEN, CDR2 SYDVKM. The V and J ends lost 4 bases and 0 bases respectively, with 7 bases between them. The CDR3 length is 14 residues. The chain's CDR3 is CASSSGNSNQPQHF. The CDR3 DNA reads TGTGCCAGCAGTTCAGGGAATAGCAATCAGCCCCAGCATTTT. The full variable domain, in which reference TRBV28 and TRBJ1-5 provide the parts outside the CDR3, is DVKVTQSSRYLVKRTGEKVFLECVQDMDHENMFWYRQDPGLGLRLIYFSYDVKMKEKGDIPEGYSVSREKKERFSLILESASTNQTSMYLCASSSGNSNQPQHFGDGTRLSIL.

There are a few counts of this clone. The sample contains more than one DNA sequence encoding this CDR3. V is TRBV5-1 and J is TRBJ1-1; a weak D match, TRBD1 (6 bases). Germline V gene data show CDR1 as SGHRS and CDR2 as YFSETQ. Trimming removed 4 bases at V and 8 bases at J, with 9 bases between. This CDR3 has 11 residues. The chain's CDR3 is CASSQGTEAFF. CDR3 nucleotides: TGCGCCAGCAGCCAGGGGACGGAAGCTTTCTTT.

The rearrangement joins TRBV30 to TRBJ2-1, with 8 positions matching TRBD1. V shed 5 bases and J 2 bases; nucleotides not matched to a gene: 17. This CDR3 is built from 18 residues. Germline-derived CDR1 and CDR2 are GTSNPN and SVGIG (reference sequence). The CDR3 loop is CAWSSGTGMTEAYNEQFF. In nucleotides, the CDR3 is TGTGCCTGGTCGTCCGGGACAGGTATGACGGAAGCCTACAATGAGCAGTTCTTC.

V and J are TRBV28 and TRBJ2-1, with a weak D call TRBD1 (6 bases). Looked up from germline, CDR1 is MDHEN and CDR2 is SYDVKM. CDR3 size: 16 residues. V lost 7 bases to trimming and J lost 1 base, with 17 bases between them. CDR3 sequence (DNA): TGTGCCAGCACCCAGACAGGCGTAAAATCCTACAATGAGCAGTTCTTC. Translated: CASTQTGVKSYNEQFF.

The chain combines TRBV5-1 with TRBJ2-7; maybe TRBD1 (6 bases). Trimming took off 0 bases at V and 2 bases at J, with 15 bases between the two ends. The CDR3 spans 16 residues. Germline V CDR1 and CDR2: SGHRS, YFSETQ. The CDR3 loop is CASSLGHRDTTYEQYF. CDR3 sequence (DNA): TGCGCCAGCAGCTTGGGACACCGGGACACCACCTACGAGCAGTACTTC.

In its sample, this clone was seen once. This chain uses TRBV7-9 with TRBJ1-5; 7 positions agree with TRBD1. The CDR3 contains 16 residues. J gave up 6 bases and V 2 bases, and 10 bases lay outside the gene matches. The V gene's germline CDR1 is SEHNR and CDR2 FQNEAQ (reference sequence). CDR3: CASSLSTQGDPQPQHF. The DNA for the CDR3 is TGTGCCAGCAGCTTATCTACTCAGGGGGATCCTCAGCCCCAGCATTTT.

As to this clone: This sample also contains other DNA sequences that code for the same CDR3. The chain is built from TRBV9 and TRBJ1-5; maybe TRBD1 (5 bases). Germline V gene sequence: CDR1 SGDLS, CDR2 YYNGEE. V lost 0 bases and J lost 5, with 9 bases in between. CDR3 size: 14 residues. Here the CDR3 reads CASSVGQGDQPQHF. The DNA for the CDR3 is TGTGCCAGCAGCGTAGGCCAGGGTGATCAGCCCCAGCATTTT.

Remarks on this clone: In the same sample, other DNA sequences code for this CDR3. V usage is TRBV11-2 and J usage is TRBJ1-4, with 8 nucleotides matching TRBD1. The trim removed 4 bases at V and 5 bases at J, leaving 3 bases unmatched. Germline CDR1 and CDR2: SGHAT and FQNNGV. This CDR3 has 14 amino acids. CDR3 loop: CASSSRQGNEKLFF. The CDR3 DNA reads TGTGCCAGCAGCTCTAGACAGGGGAATGAAAAACTGTTTTTT.

The gene calls are TRBV5-4 and TRBJ1-1; unclear D gene. V dropped 4 bases and J dropped 0 bases, with 7 bases sitting between them. Per germline, CDR1 SGHNT and CDR2 YYREEE (reference sequence). The CDR3 covers 13 residues. The CDR3 reads CASSPGMNTEAFF. CDR3 nucleotide sequence: TGTGCCAGCAGCCCCGGGATGAACACTGAAGCTTTCTTT.